The 31 T cell receptor beta chains below all came from one sample that was sequenced in a study of blood T cell repertoires in COVID-19. Only in-frame clones appear in the TCRdb table, and some are missing; sequencing was by immunoSEQ multiplex PCR. The sample lists 140,000 or so clones, around 87% occurring once. Sequencing was carried out using peripheral blood. These receptors were obtained from a man aged 45 to 65 who had recovered from COVID-19.

The CDR3 loop is CASGLQGRGYTF. CDR3 nucleotide sequence: TGTGCTAGTGGTTTGCAGGGGCGCGGCTACACCTTC. The chain has TRBV12-5 and TRBJ1-2; D is possibly TRBD1 (6 bases). The CDR3 is 12 amino acids. Germline V gene data show CDR1 as LGHNT and CDR2 as FRNRAP. The V end was cut by 2 bases, the J end by 8 bases, with 9 bases between.

The rearrangement links TRBV19 to TRBJ2-2; 11 bases agree with TRBD2. CDR3 length equals 17 residues. V lost 3 bases, J lost 6 bases, and 9 bases stayed unmatched. CDR1 is LNHDA, CDR2 SQIVND, per germline (reference sequence). In DNA form, the CDR3 reads TGTGCCAGTAGTATCCCTAGGGGACTAGCGGACCCCGGGGAGCTGTTTTTT. It is translated as CASSIPRGLADPGELFF. Supplemented by reference TRBV19 and TRBJ2-2, the full variable domain reads DGGITQSPKYLFRKEGQNVTLSCEQNLNHDAMYWYRQDPGQGLRLIYYSQIVNDFQKGDIAEGYSVSREKKESFPLTVTSAQKNPTAFYLCASSIPRGLADPGELFFGEGSRLTVL.

The V call is TRBV5-1, the J call TRBJ2-3; possible D gene TRBD1, 5 bases. The V gene lost 6 bases and the J gene lost 0 bases, with 8 bases spanning the gap. CDR1 and CDR2 (germline): SGHRS, YFSETQ. The CDR3 sequence is 13 residues long. CDR3 protein: CASNPGSTDTQYF. As DNA, the CDR3 is TGCGCCAGCAACCCAGGGAGCACAGATACGCAGTATTTT.

The rearrangement joins TRBV5-6 to TRBJ2-3; D is uncertain. V shed 0 bases and J shed 2 bases, with 13 bases lying between them. Looked up from germline, CDR1 is SGHDT and CDR2 is YYEEEE. CDR3 length equals 16 residues. CDR3 protein: CASSLARRFSTDTQYF. The DNA for the CDR3 is TGTGCCAGCAGCTTGGCAAGGCGGTTCTCCACAGATACGCAGTATTTT. Full variable domain (remainder filled in from reference TRBV5-6 and TRBJ2-3): DAGVTQSPTHLIKTRGQQVTLRCSPKSGHDTVSWYQQALGQGPQFIFQYYEEEERQRGNFPDRFSGHQFPNYSSELNVNALLLGDSALYLCASSLARRFSTDTQYFGPGTRLTVL.

This sequence joins TRBV7-2 and TRBJ2-1; perhaps TRBD1 as D (6 bases). The CDR3 contains 17 residues. The V and J ends lost 1 base and 0 bases respectively, with 13 bases between them. Germline V gives CDR1 SGHTA, CDR2 FQGNSA. The CDR3 DNA is TGTGCCAGCAGCTTAGATGCGGACAGCCGCTCCTACAATGAGCAGTTCTTC. It encodes CASSLDADSRSYNEQFF.

CDR3 protein: CASSLKTDTQYF. The DNA for the CDR3 is TGTGCCAGCAGCCTAAAGACAGATACGCAGTATTTT. The chain carries TRBV5-4 and TRBJ2-3; D ambiguous. The germline V and J ends were trimmed by 4 bases and 3 bases, with 6 bases remaining between them. In germline, CDR1 is SGHNT, CDR2 YYREEE (reference sequence). The CDR3 runs to 12 residues.

The chain uses TRBV4-1 and TRBJ1-6, with D hard to call. The V gene's germline CDR1 is MGHRA and CDR2 YSYEKL. The V and J ends lost 4 bases and 4 bases respectively, with 5 bases between them. The CDR3 is 13 residues long. In DNA, the CDR3 is TGCGCCAGCAGCCGGGAGTATAATTCACCCCTCCACTTT. This gives the protein CASSREYNSPLHF.

The rearrangement links TRBV7-8 to TRBJ1-4; maybe TRBD1 (5 bases). The ends were cut back, 1 base at V and 8 bases at J, with 17 bases in the middle. The CDR3 has 16 amino acids. In germline, CDR1 is SGHVS, CDR2 FQNEAQ. The CDR3 sequence: CASSLGTTGPGEKLFF. The DNA of the CDR3 is TGTGCCAGCAGCTTAGGGACTACAGGTCCAGGCGAAAAACTGTTTTTT.

The rearrangement joins TRBV6-2 or TRBV6-3 to TRBJ2-2; 13 bases align to TRBD2. This CDR3 comprises 18 residues. V dropped 4 bases and J dropped 5; count of bases not matched to a gene: 10. Germline loops: CDR1 MNHEY, CDR2 SVGEGT. DNA for the CDR3: TGTGCCAGCAGTTCAGGACTAGCGGGGGCCCACCGGACCGGGGAGCTGTTTTTT. This translates into CASSSGLAGAHRTGELFF.

The chain recombines TRBV20-1 with TRBJ2-7; TRBD2 aligns across 7 bases. The CDR3 is made up of 15 amino acids. V shed 3 bases and J 7 bases; nucleotides not matched to a gene: 15. Germline-derived CDR1 and CDR2 are DFQATT and SNEGSKA (reference sequence). The CDR3 protein is CSASGGDEGVWEQYF. The DNA of the CDR3 is TGCAGTGCTAGTGGGGGGGACGAAGGTGTGTGGGAGCAGTACTTC.

This chain connects TRBV7-9 to TRBJ1-4; no firm D call. The CDR3 runs to 15 residues. Deletions cut 5 bases from V and 0 bases from J, with 10 bases between. CDR1 SEHNR and CDR2 FQNEAQ come from the germline V gene (reference sequence). CDR3 DNA sequence: TGTGCCAGCAGCCCCGGAGTTGCAACTAATGAAAAACTGTTTTTT. Residues: CASSPGVATNEKLFF.

This chain uses TRBV6-5 with TRBJ1-2, with 12 bases that match TRBD1. In germline, CDR1 is MNHEY, CDR2 SVGAGI. J lost 4 bases, V lost 5 bases, and 5 bases had no gene match. CDR3 length: 15 amino acids. In nucleotides, the CDR3 is TGTGCCAGCAGTAGCCGGGACAGGGGGCTCTATGGCTACACCTTC. The encoded protein is CASSSRDRGLYGYTF.

The chain uses TRBV6-5 and TRBJ1-6; no clear D. The CDR3 runs 15 residues. The germline V gene has CDR1 MNHEY and CDR2 SVGAGI. Trimming cost V 6 bases and J 5 bases, with 14 bases left between them. CDR3 sequence (DNA): TGTGCCAGCAGGAGGTGGCAGTTAGATAATTCACCCCTCCACTTT. This translates into CASRRWQLDNSPLHF.

Only one count was recorded for this clone. The J gene is TRBJ1-4, the V gene TRBV27; D remains ambiguous. CDR1 MNHEY and CDR2 SMNVEV come from the germline V gene (reference sequence). CDR3 length: 14 amino acids. V was pared by 2 bases and J by 7 bases, with 11 bases between. CDR3 bases: TGTGCCAGCAGTTTAAGGTCGACGGGTGAAAAACTGTTTTTT. Encoded protein: CASSLRSTGEKLFF.

The chain links TRBV7-2 to TRBJ1-1, with D tentatively TRBD1 (5 bases). The V gene's germline CDR1 is SGHTA and CDR2 FQGNSA. V was shortened by 4 bases and J by 1 base, with 19 bases between the two germline ends. The CDR3 runs to 17 residues. CDR3 coding DNA: TGTGCCAGCAGCTCTCCCCCCCAGACAGCGACGAACACTGAAGCTTTCTTT. Translation: CASSSPPQTATNTEAFF.

Notes on this clone: The same CDR3 arises from other DNA sequences in this sample as well. V is TRBV11-2 and J is TRBJ1-1; TRBD1 might be the D (5 bases). V gave up 0 bases and J gave up 4 bases, with 9 bases separating them. The CDR3 sequence is 14 residues long. In germline, CDR1 is SGHAT, CDR2 FQNNGV. The CDR3 sequence is CASSLDRGSTEAFF. CDR3 nucleotides: TGTGCCAGCAGCTTAGATCGGGGGAGCACTGAAGCTTTCTTT.

This chain links TRBV30 with TRBJ2-5; 9 bases map to TRBD2. This CDR3 spans 18 amino acids. Per the germline V gene, CDR1 is GTSNPN and CDR2 is SVGIG (reference sequence). V lost 0 bases to trimming and J lost 5 bases; unmatched junction nucleotides: 16. In DNA form, the CDR3 reads TGTGCCTGGAGTGTGGGTTCTCTAGCGGGGTCGAGAGGGGAGACCCAGTACTTC. Translating it yields CAWSVGSLAGSRGETQYF.

V is TRBV18 and J is TRBJ2-3, with D unclear. V shed 10 bases and J shed 6 bases, with 11 bases lying between them. The V gene's germline CDR1 is KGHSH and CDR2 LQKENI. CDR3 size: 11 residues. The CDR3 region has the DNA TGTGCCACCGGAGCCGAGGATACGCAGTATTTT. Residues: CATGAEDTQYF.

V is TRBV19 and J is TRBJ2-1; possible D gene TRBD1, 6 bases. Trimming pared 5 bases from V and 12 bases from J, leaving 14 bases between. CDR3 size: 12 residues. CDR1 is LNHDA and CDR2 is SQIVND in the germline V gene (reference sequence). CDR3: CASSLQGRVQFF. CDR3 nucleotide sequence: TGTGCCAGTAGTTTACAGGGACGGGTGCAGTTCTTC.

This chain joins TRBV10-2 and TRBJ2-3; 12 bases line up with TRBD1. V gave up 4 bases and J gave up 5 bases; unmatched junction bases: 4. Germline V gene data show CDR1 as WSHSY and CDR2 as SAAADI. The CDR3 is 15 residues long. CDR3 DNA: TGCGCCAGCAGTGCGGGACAGGGGGCGAGAGATACGCAGTATTTT. It translates to CASSAGQGARDTQYF.

The chain carries TRBV27 and TRBJ1-1, with D tentatively TRBD1 (5 bases). Trimming shortened V by 5 bases and J by 1 base, and 11 bases separated the two germline ends. CDR3 length equals 14 residues. CDR1 MNHEY and CDR2 SMNVEV come from the germline V gene (reference sequence). CDR3 in amino acids: CASSAMTENTEAFF. The CDR3 DNA is TGTGCCAGCAGTGCGATGACAGAGAACACTGAAGCTTTCTTT.

This sequence joins TRBV25-1 and TRBJ2-7, with TRBD2 matching 8 bases. V lost 4 bases and J lost 3; bases outside the gene matches: 5. CDR1 is MGHDK, CDR2 SYGVNS, per germline. The CDR3 spans 14 residues. The CDR3 DNA reads as TGTGCCAGCAGTGCCGCCGGGGGGGGCTACGAGCAGTACTTC. Translation: CASSAAGGGYEQYF.

The V and J genes are TRBV6-2 or TRBV6-3 and TRBJ2-3; TRBD2 matches at 9 bases. The V and J ends lost 4 bases and 4 bases, in that order; junction bases with no gene match: 6. The germline CDR1 and CDR2 sequences are MNHEY and SVGEGT. There are 15 residues in the CDR3. CDR3 amino acids: CASSSGLANADTQYF. The CDR3 bases are TGTGCCAGCAGTTCCGGACTAGCGAACGCAGATACGCAGTATTTT.

The V gene is TRBV5-6, the J gene TRBJ1-5, with D maybe TRBD1 (6 bases). Germline V CDR1 and CDR2: SGHDT, YYEEEE. V was pared by 3 bases and J by 4 bases, with 17 bases between. The CDR3 is 16 residues long. The DNA of the CDR3 is TGTGCCAGCAGCTCGGGAGGGGGACCTTTTAATCAGCCCCAGCATTTT. Protein product: CASSSGGGPFNQPQHF.

The V call is TRBV9, the J call TRBJ1-6; 8 bases align to TRBD1. CDR1 and CDR2 (germline): SGDLS, YYNGEE. This CDR3 contains 16 residues. V trimming: 1 base; J trimming: 8 bases; junction bases outside the gene matches: 8. The CDR3 loop is CASSVSGQVGDSPLHF. In nucleotides, the CDR3 is TGTGCCAGCAGCGTATCGGGACAGGTCGGTGATTCACCCCTCCACTTT.

In its sample, this clone was seen once. The chain recombines TRBV6-5 with TRBJ1-1; D is possibly TRBD1 (5 bases). V gave up 6 bases and J gave up 8 bases, with 7 bases separating them. The germline V gene encodes CDR1 MNHEY and CDR2 SVGAGI. The CDR3 has 10 amino acids. The CDR3 spells CASRGGEAFF. CDR3 DNA sequence: TGTGCCAGCAGGGGGGGAGAAGCTTTCTTT.

This clone was detected once. The J gene is TRBJ2-1, the V gene TRBV7-2; D is possibly TRBD2 (5 bases). CDR3 length: 15 amino acids. Germline V lookup: CDR1 SGHTA, CDR2 FQGNSA. Trimming stripped 4 bases from V and 3 bases from J, with 13 bases between. CDR3: CASSSSPGVYNEQFF. As DNA, the CDR3 is TGTGCCAGCAGCTCTTCCCCCGGGGTCTACAATGAGCAGTTCTTC.

This chain links TRBV3-1 (or the pseudogene TRBV3-2) with TRBJ2-5; D is unclear. The CDR3 has 11 residues. Trimming took off 1 base at V and 6 bases at J, with 3 bases between the two ends. Germline-derived CDR1 and CDR2 are LGHDT and YNNKEL (reference sequence). The CDR3 nucleotides read TGTGCCAGCAGCCAAGGGCAGACCCAGTACTTC. Residues: CASSQGQTQYF.

The chain uses TRBV4-1 and TRBJ1-5; possibly TRBD1 for D (6 bases). V was clipped by 1 base and J by 2 bases, with 12 bases between them. Germline CDR1 and CDR2: MGHRA and YSYEKL. The CDR3 totals 16 residues. The CDR3 here is CASSQGWGPGNQPQHF. The DNA of the CDR3 is TGCGCCAGCAGCCAAGGGTGGGGGCCAGGCAATCAGCCCCAGCATTTT.

This sequence joins TRBV28 and TRBJ1-1; D gene uncertain. Germline CDR1 and CDR2: MDHEN and SYDVKM. V gave up 5 bases and J gave up 5 bases, with 9 bases separating them. The CDR3 sequence is 12 residues long. CDR3 in DNA: TGTGCCAGCAGTCCACCGGAGACTGAAGCTTTCTTT. It encodes CASSPPETEAFF. The whole variable domain, remainder taken from reference TRBV28 and TRBJ1-1, is DVKVTQSSRYLVKRTGEKVFLECVQDMDHENMFWYRQDPGLGLRLIYFSYDVKMKEKGDIPEGYSVSREKKERFSLILESASTNQTSMYLCASSPPETEAFFGQGTRLTVV.

The chain couples TRBV19 to TRBJ1-3; D gene uncertain. V was shortened by 3 bases and J by 5 bases, with 8 bases between the two germline ends. The CDR3 length is 13 residues. CDR1 and CDR2 (germline): LNHDA, SQIVND (reference sequence). The CDR3: CASSINSRNTIYF. As DNA, the CDR3 is TGTGCCAGTAGTATTAACTCCAGAAACACCATATATTTT.